Listed below are T cell receptor beta chains from one sample, sequenced in a study of T-cell reconstitution after alpha-beta-depleted transplantation in children. From the PCR reads, TCRdb called clonotypes with MiXCR, one entry per CDR3 protein. The repertoire has about 640,000 distinct CDR3 sequences, roughly 15% of them found once; the top ten carry over 0.95%. The sequencing here drew on PBMCs from the stem cell graft donor, taken from the stem cell graft. These receptors were obtained from a human donor who donated a stem cell graft to a child with acute myeloid leukemia. Each CDR3 is given with its conserved first and last residue. D genes are given only for firm matches.

CDR3 | D | J | V
CSASLQENSPLHF | - | TRBJ1-6 | TRBV20-1
CASDPAGQETQYF | - | TRBJ2-5 | TRBV6-2/TRBV6-3
CASSQDGGGDTQYF | TRBD2 | TRBJ2-3 | TRBV4-2
CASSLQLAGGPYEQYF | TRBD2 | TRBJ2-7 | TRBV12-3/TRBV12-4
CASRPYAGTQYF | - | TRBJ2-5 | TRBV7-2
CASSRTVEETQYF | - | TRBJ2-5 | TRBV6-4
CATSRDPVAETISYEQYF | - | TRBJ2-7 | TRBV15
CSARGLAGGDEQFF | TRBD2 | TRBJ2-1 | TRBV20-1
CSASPTLTGQENYSNQPQHF | TRBD1 | TRBJ1-5 | TRBV20-1
CASSLGSSRGEAFF | - | TRBJ1-1 | TRBV12-3/TRBV12-4
CSAPEWGEGTDTQYF | - | TRBJ2-3 | TRBV20-1
CASSSIAGGRYNEQFF | TRBD2 | TRBJ2-1 | TRBV7-2
CASSGKDGVGDTIYF | - | TRBJ1-3 | TRBV6-1
CASSPGQAPTDTQYF | TRBD1 | TRBJ2-3 | TRBV12-3/TRBV12-4
CSVVEAGSISEGYTF | - | TRBJ1-2 | TRBV29-1
CASSLIAGGILGETQYF | TRBD2 | TRBJ2-5 | TRBV9
CASPRPRGRETQYF | - | TRBJ2-5 | TRBV6-1
CASSLVGGSSGEQFF | TRBD2 | TRBJ2-1 | TRBV7-2
CSVDLGPRTGELFF | - | TRBJ2-2 | TRBV29-1
CASSGVAGAPRETQYF | TRBD2 | TRBJ2-5 | TRBV10-2
CSVEAVTAKNTGELFF | - | TRBJ2-2 | TRBV29-1
CSARFRRMNTEAFF | - | TRBJ1-1 | TRBV20-1
CASSQGRWGNSGYTF | - | TRBJ1-2 | TRBV4-2
CASSQDPGGGGAADTQYF | - | TRBJ2-3 | TRBV4-3
CASSFEGLSNTEAFF | - | TRBJ1-1 | TRBV6-5
CASSLRQVTETQYF | - | TRBJ2-5 | TRBV13